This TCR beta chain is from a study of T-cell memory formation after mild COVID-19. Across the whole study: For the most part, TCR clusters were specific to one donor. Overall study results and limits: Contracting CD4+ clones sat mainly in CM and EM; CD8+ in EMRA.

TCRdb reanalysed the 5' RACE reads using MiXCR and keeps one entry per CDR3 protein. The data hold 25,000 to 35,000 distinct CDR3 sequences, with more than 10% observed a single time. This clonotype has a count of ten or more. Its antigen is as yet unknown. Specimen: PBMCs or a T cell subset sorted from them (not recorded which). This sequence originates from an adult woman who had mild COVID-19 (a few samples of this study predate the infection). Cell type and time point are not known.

The CDR3 DNA sequence: TGTGCCAGCAGCGGTAGCGGGAGGGCGAGCTCTGGGGCCAACGTCCTGACTTTC. This encodes CASSGSGRASSGANVLTF. The V gene is TRBV7-9, the J gene TRBJ2-6; 11 bases line up with TRBD2. The J segment lost 0 bases and the V segment lost 5 bases, leaving 6 bases of the junction unmatched. The CDR3 sequence is 18 residues long. Per the germline V gene, CDR1 is SEHNR and CDR2 is FQNEAQ (reference sequence).